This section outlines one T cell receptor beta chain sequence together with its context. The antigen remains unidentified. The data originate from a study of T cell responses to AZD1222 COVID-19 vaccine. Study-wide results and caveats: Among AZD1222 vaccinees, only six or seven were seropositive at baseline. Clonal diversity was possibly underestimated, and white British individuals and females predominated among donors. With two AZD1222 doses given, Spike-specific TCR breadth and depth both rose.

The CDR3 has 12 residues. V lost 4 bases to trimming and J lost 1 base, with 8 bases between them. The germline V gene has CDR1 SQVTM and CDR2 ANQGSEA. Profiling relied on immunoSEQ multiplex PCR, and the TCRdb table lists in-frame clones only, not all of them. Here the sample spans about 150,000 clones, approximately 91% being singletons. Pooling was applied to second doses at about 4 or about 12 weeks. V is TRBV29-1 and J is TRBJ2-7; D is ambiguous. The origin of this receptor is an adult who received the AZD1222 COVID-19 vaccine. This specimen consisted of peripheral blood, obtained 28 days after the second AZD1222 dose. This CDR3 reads CSVGIGSYEQYF. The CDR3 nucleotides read TGCAGCGTTGGGATCGGGTCCTACGAGCAGTACTTC.